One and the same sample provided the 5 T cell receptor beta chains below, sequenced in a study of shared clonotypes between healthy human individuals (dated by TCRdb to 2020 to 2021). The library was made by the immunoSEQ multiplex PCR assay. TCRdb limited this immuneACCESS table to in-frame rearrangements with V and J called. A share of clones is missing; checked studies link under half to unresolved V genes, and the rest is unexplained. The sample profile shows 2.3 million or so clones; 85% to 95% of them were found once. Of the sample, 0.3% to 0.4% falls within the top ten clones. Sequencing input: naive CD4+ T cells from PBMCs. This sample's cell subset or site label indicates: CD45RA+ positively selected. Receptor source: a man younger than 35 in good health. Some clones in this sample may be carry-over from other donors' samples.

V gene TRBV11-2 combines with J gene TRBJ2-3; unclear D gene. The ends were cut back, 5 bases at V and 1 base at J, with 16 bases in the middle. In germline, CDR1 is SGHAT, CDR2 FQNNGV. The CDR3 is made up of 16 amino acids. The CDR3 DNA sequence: TGTGCCAGCAGCCGCTTATCGGGTGTGGGCACAGATACGCAGTATTTT. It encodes CASSRLSGVGTDTQYF.

The CDR3 sequence: CASSVAENQPQHF. CDR3 sequence (DNA): TGTGCCAGCAGTGTCGCCGAGAATCAGCCCCAGCATTTT. The V call is TRBV6-1, the J call TRBJ1-5; D unresolved. V was trimmed by 4 bases and J by 4 bases, leaving 8 bases between them. CDR1 is MNHNS and CDR2 is SASEGT in the germline V gene. The CDR3 runs to 13 residues.

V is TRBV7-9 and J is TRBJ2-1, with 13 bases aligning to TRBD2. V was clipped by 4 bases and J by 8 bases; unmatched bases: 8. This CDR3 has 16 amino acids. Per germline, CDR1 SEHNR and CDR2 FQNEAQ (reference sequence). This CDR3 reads CASSSGTSGIFDEQFF. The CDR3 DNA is TGTGCCAGCAGCTCCGGGACTAGCGGGATATTTGATGAGCAGTTCTTC. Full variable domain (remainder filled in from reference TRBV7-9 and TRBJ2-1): DTGVSQNPRHKITKRGQNVTFRCDPISEHNRLYWYRQTLGQGPEFLTYFQNEAQLEKSRLLSDRFSAERPKGSFSTLEIQRTEQGDSAMYLCASSSGTSGIFDEQFFGPGTRLTVL.

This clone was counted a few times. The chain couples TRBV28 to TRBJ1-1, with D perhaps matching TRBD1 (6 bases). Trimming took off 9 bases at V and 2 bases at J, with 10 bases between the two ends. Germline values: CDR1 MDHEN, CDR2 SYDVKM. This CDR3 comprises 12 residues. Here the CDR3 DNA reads TGTGCCAGTCAGGGGTACAACACTGAAGCTTTCTTT. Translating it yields CASQGYNTEAFF.

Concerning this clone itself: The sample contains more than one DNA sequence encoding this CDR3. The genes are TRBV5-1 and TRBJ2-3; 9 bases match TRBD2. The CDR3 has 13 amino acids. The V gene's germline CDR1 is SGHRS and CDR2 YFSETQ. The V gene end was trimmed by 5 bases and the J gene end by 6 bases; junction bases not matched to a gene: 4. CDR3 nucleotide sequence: TGCGCCAGCAGTAGCGGGAGAGGGGATACGCAGTATTTT. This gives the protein CASSSGRGDTQYF.